This T cell receptor beta chain was documented in a study of beta chain features in type 1 diabetes. Since all of the isolated RNA was reverse transcribed, expressed TCRB transcripts were what got sequenced. Read counts averaged about 3.57 million for samples of naive, central memory and regulatory T cells. Sequencing was performed with immunoSEQ multiplex PCR; in TCRdb, only in-frame clones are kept and a portion is missing. The data show 860,000 or so clones, roughly a sixth seen once. Study results and limitations: There were fewer insertions and more deletions at the VDJ junctions of type 1 diabetes patients. HLA influence on TCRB rearrangement stayed unresolved here. TCRB repertoires of naive, central memory and Treg cells appeared more similar among patients than among healthy donors.

The germline V gene encodes CDR1 MNHNY and CDR2 SVGAGI (reference sequence). This CDR3 region has 12 residues. Deletions cut 4 bases from V and 5 bases from J, with 9 bases between. This clone was recorded a few times. Its antigen is as yet unknown. The chain recombines TRBV6-6 with TRBJ2-7; D is unclear. This receptor was identified in a woman between 18 and 29 years old in good health. The sample consisted of naive CD4+ T cells from blood. The CDR3 bases are TGTGCCAGCAGTTTAGCAGTGAACGAGCAGTACTTC. Protein sequence: CASSLAVNEQYF.